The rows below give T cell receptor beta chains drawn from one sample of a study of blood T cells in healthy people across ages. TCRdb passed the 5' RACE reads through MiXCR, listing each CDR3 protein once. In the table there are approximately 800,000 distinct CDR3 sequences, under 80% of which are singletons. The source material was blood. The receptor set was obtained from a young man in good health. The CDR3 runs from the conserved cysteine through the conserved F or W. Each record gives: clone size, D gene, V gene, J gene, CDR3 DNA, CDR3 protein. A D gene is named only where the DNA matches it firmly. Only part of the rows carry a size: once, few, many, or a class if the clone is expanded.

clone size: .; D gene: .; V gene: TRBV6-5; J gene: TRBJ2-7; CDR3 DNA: TGTGCCAGCAGGGATAATGGACAGTTCTACGAGCAGTACTTC; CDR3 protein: CASRDNGQFYEQYF
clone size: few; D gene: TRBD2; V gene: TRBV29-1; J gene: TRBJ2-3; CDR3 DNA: TGCAGCGCTCCGACTAGCGGGTACACAGATACGCAGTATTTT; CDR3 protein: CSAPTSGYTDTQYF
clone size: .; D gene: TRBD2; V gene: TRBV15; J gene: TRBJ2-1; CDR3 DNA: TGTGCCACCAGCAGAAGTCTAGCGGGGGGACCCTCCTACAATGAGCAGTTCTTC; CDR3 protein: CATSRSLAGGPSYNEQFF
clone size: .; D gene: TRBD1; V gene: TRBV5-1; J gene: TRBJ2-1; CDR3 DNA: TGCGCCAGCAGCCCGGGACAGTCGACAAATGAGCAGTTCTTC; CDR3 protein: CASSPGQSTNEQFF
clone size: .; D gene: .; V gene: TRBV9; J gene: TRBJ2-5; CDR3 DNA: TGTGTCAGCAGCGTAACGTGGGGAACTCAAGAGACCCAGTACTTC; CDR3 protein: CVSSVTWGTQETQYF
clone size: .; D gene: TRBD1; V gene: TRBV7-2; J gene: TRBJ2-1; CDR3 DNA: TGTGCCAGCAGGACAGGGGGCGCTCGGAATGAGCAGTTCTTC; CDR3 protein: CASRTGGARNEQFF
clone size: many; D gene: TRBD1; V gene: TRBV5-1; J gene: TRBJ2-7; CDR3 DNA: TGCGCCAGCAGCCAGGGGGACTCCTACGAGCAGTACTTC; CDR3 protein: CASSQGDSYEQYF
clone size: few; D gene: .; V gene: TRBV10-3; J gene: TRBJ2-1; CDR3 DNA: TGTGCCATCAGTGTTTCTAGCGAAACCTACAATGAGCAGTTCTTC; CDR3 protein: CAISVSSETYNEQFF
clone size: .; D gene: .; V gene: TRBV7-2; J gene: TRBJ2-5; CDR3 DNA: TGTGCCAGCAGCTTCCGGGGGCTCCCGTTGGAGCAGTACTTC; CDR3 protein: CASSFRGLPLEQYF
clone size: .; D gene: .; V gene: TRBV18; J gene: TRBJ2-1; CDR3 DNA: TGTGCCAGCTCACCACCGAACCGGGCCGGATTCCGTTCCTACAATGAGCAGTTCTTC; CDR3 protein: CASSPPNRAGFRSYNEQFF
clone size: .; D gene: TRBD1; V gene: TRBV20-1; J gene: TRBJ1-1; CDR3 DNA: TGCAGTGCTAGAGGAGGGGACAGGCCGAACACTGAAGCTTTCTTT; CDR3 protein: CSARGGDRPNTEAFF
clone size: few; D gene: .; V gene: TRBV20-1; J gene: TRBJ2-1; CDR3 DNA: TGCAGTGCTCAGCGGTGGCCAAACAATGAGCAGTTCTTC; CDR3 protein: CSAQRWPNNEQFF
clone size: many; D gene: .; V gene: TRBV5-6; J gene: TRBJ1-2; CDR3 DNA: TGTGCCAGCAGTCAAACCGACAGACTTCATGGCTACACCTTC; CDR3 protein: CASSQTDRLHGYTF
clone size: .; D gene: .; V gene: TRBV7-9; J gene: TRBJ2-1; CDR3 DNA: TGTGCCAGCAGTCCTAAAGGGGGGAAGGCCTACAATGAGCAGTTCTTC; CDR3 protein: CASSPKGGKAYNEQFF
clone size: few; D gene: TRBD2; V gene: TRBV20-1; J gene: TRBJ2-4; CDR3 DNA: TGCAGTGCTAGGAAGCTCCTACTAGCGGGGGGGCCAATAAACATTCAGTACTTC; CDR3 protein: CSARKLLLAGGPINIQYF
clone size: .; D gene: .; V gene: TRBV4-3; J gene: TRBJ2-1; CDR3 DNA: TGCGCCAGCAGCCCATCTTTTACCGGGACACCACAATACAATGAGCAGTTCTTC; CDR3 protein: CASSPSFTGTPQYNEQFF
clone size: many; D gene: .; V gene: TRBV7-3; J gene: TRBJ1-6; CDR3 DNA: TGTGCCAGCAGCTTAATGACAGGACAAAATTCACCCCTCCACTTT; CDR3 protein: CASSLMTGQNSPLHF
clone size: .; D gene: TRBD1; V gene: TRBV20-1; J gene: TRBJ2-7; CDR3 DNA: TGCAGTGCTAGAGCGGACAGGGTTAAAGCCGAGCAGTACTTC; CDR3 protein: CSARADRVKAEQYF